These 7 T cell receptor beta chains were sequenced from one sample in a study of early T cells in non-severe SARS-CoV-2 infection (dated by TCRdb to the early 2020s). Libraries were built with 5' RACE. Sequenced on a NextSeq 500. TCRdb reprocessing: public reads trimmed at Q25 with fastp, clones called with MiXCR, in-frame beta chains kept. Rows are unified per CDR3 protein, each entry keeping the most common DNA and genes. Across this sample there are some 80,000 distinct CDR3 sequences, with more than 9% seen only once. Around 8% of the sample rests with the top ten. Sequences were derived from whole blood, sampled at baseline. These TCRs come from an adult who was a healthcare worker with PCR-confirmed SARS-CoV-2 infection or an uninfected control (not recorded which).

The chain employs TRBV4-2 and TRBJ2-2, with D perhaps TRBD2 (6 bases). The CDR3 is 17 residues long. Germline lookup yields CDR1 LGHNA and CDR2 YNFKEQ. V was cut by 4 bases and J by 4 bases, with 19 bases left in between. The CDR3 DNA follows: TGTGCCAGCAGCCGACTAACCTCCGGGACTCCCACCGGGGAGCTGTTTTTT. It yields the protein CASSRLTSGTPTGELFF.

The table lists this clonotype with many counts. The rearrangement joins TRBV7-2 to TRBJ2-1; D ambiguous. Between the trimmed V and J ends, which lost 0 bases and 9 bases, there was a span of 9 bases. Looked up from germline, CDR1 is SGHTA and CDR2 is FQGNSA. CDR3 length: 13 amino acids. CDR3 nucleotide sequence: TGTGCCAGCAGCTTAGCAGAAGTCGGTGAGCAGTTCTTC. Its translation: CASSLAEVGEQFF.

This clonotype was counted a few times. The chain is built from TRBV4-2 and TRBJ2-5; D is possibly TRBD1 (6 bases). The CDR3 is made up of 15 amino acids. Trimming removed 0 bases from V and 5 bases from J, with 13 bases in between. Germline assignment: CDR1 LGHNA and CDR2 YNFKEQ. The CDR3 DNA is TGTGCCAGCAGCCAAGAAGGACAGCAACGGGAGACCCAGTACTTC. Translating gives CASSQEGQQRETQYF.

This clonotype was detected only a few times. The chain links TRBV5-1 to TRBJ2-3; D might be TRBD2 (5 bases). V was pared by 2 bases and J by 0 bases, with 13 bases between. Germline V lookup: CDR1 SGHRS, CDR2 YFSETQ. The CDR3 has 16 amino acids. The CDR3 reads CASSFATSGSTDTQYF. As DNA, the CDR3 is TGCGCCAGCAGCTTTGCAACTAGTGGAAGCACAGATACGCAGTATTTT.

The sample holds a few counts of this clonotype. The chain recombines TRBV18 with TRBJ1-1, with D unresolved. The CDR3 length is 17 residues. V lost 1 base and J lost 1, with 16 bases in between. CDR1 is KGHSH and CDR2 is LQKENI in the germline V gene. CDR3 in DNA: TGTGCCAGCTCACCACTCCCCACCGGCGGGAAGAACACTGAAGCTTTCTTT. This codes for CASSPLPTGGKNTEAFF. Looking up the rest from reference TRBV18 and TRBJ1-1 gives the full variable domain: NAGVMQNPRHLVRRRGQEARLRCSPMKGHSHVYWYRQLPEEGLKFMVYLQKENIIDESGMPKERFSAEFPKEGPSILRIQQVVRGDSAAYFCASSPLPTGGKNTEAFFGQGTRLTVV.

The DNA for the CDR3 is TGCGCCAGCAGCCCGGGAATCCCTTACGAGCAGTACTTC. Amino acids: CASSPGIPYEQYF. V is TRBV5-1 and J is TRBJ2-7; possibly TRBD2 for D (5 bases). V was pared by 4 bases and J by 4 bases, with 12 bases between. There are 13 residues in the CDR3. CDR1 is SGHRS and CDR2 is YFSETQ in the germline V gene.

The rearrangement uses TRBV19 and TRBJ1-6, with D possibly TRBD1 on 5 matching bases. Germline V gene sequence: CDR1 LNHDA, CDR2 SQIVND (reference sequence). CDR3 length: 15 amino acids. The V gene lost 8 bases and the J gene lost 7 bases, with 18 bases spanning the gap. The CDR3 DNA reads as TGTGCCAGTCTGGCAGGGCGGAATGGCAATTCACCCCTCCACTTT. This translates into CASLAGRNGNSPLHF.